This is a list of T cell receptor beta chains from one sample in a study of blood T cell repertoires in COVID-19. Sequenced by immunoSEQ multiplex PCR; TCRdb stores in-frame clones only, minus some. The data show a few hundred thousand clones, roughly 85% seen once. The specimen sequenced was peripheral blood. These receptors all stem from a man aged 40-49 years with acute or convalescent COVID-19. Both conserved end residues are part of each CDR3. The D gene is left open where the match is weak. Rows give clone size only sometimes, using once, few, many, or a class for an expanded clone.

v_gene: TRBV9
len: 15
abundance: -
d_gene: -
j_gene: TRBJ2-3
CDR3nt: TGTGCCAGCAGCGTAGAGGGTCGGGAGCCAGATACGCAGTATTTT
CDR3aa: CASSVEGREPDTQYF

v_gene: TRBV5-5
len: 15
abundance: -
d_gene: -
j_gene: TRBJ1-6
CDR3nt: TGTGCCAGCAGCTTGGGCGCGCCGGAGAATTCACCCCTCCACTTT
CDR3aa: CASSLGAPENSPLHF

v_gene: TRBV6-5
len: 13
abundance: few
d_gene: TRBD1
j_gene: TRBJ1-3
CDR3nt: TGTGCCGGACGACAGGGCTCCGGCAACACCATATATTTT
CDR3aa: CAGRQGSGNTIYF

v_gene: TRBV6-5
len: 15
abundance: -
d_gene: TRBD1
j_gene: TRBJ1-6
CDR3nt: TGTGCCAGCACCTTGACAGGGGGCCTTAATTCACCCCTCCACTTT
CDR3aa: CASTLTGGLNSPLHF

v_gene: TRBV7-9
len: 12
abundance: once
d_gene: -
j_gene: TRBJ2-3
CDR3nt: TGTGCCACTCCACGGGATACAGATACGCAGTATTTT
CDR3aa: CATPRDTDTQYF

v_gene: TRBV14
len: 16
abundance: -
d_gene: TRBD2
j_gene: TRBJ2-3
CDR3nt: TGTGCCAGCAGCCAAATTAGCGGGGGGGCCGCAGATACGCAGTATTTT
CDR3aa: CASSQISGGAADTQYF

v_gene: TRBV12-5
len: 15
abundance: -
d_gene: -
j_gene: TRBJ1-1
CDR3nt: TGTGCTAGTGTTCCTTTGACGAGGGCGGTCACTGAAGCTTTCTTT
CDR3aa: CASVPLTRAVTEAFF

v_gene: TRBV6-5
len: 15
abundance: once
d_gene: TRBD1
j_gene: TRBJ1-2
CDR3nt: TGTGCCAGCAGTTACAATCGGGACAGCCTCTATGGCTACACCTTC
CDR3aa: CASSYNRDSLYGYTF

v_gene: TRBV11-2
len: 12
abundance: -
d_gene: -
j_gene: TRBJ1-2
CDR3nt: TGTGCCAGCAGCTTATCATGGAGTGGCTACACCTTC
CDR3aa: CASSLSWSGYTF

v_gene: TRBV5-4
len: 16
abundance: -
d_gene: TRBD1
j_gene: TRBJ1-3
CDR3nt: TGTGCCAGCAGCTTGAGGTCAGGGGGAACTGGAAACACCATATATTTT
CDR3aa: CASSLRSGGTGNTIYF